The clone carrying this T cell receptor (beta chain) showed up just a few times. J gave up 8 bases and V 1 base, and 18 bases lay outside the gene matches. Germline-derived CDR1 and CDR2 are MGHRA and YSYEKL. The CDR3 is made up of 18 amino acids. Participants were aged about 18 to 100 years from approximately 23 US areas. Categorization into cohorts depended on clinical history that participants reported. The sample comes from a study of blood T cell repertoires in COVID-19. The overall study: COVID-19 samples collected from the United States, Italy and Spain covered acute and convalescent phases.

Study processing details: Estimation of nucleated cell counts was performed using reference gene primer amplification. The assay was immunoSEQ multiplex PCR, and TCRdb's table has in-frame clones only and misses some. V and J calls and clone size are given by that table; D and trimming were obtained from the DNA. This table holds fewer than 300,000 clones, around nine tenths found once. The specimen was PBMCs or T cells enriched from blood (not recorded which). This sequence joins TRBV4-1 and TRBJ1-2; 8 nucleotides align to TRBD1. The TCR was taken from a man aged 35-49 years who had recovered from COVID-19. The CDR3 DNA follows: TGCGCCAGCAGCCAAGCCCCCCCGAAGGAGACAGGGGCAGGAGGCTACACCTTC. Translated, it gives CASSQAPPKETGAGGYTF.